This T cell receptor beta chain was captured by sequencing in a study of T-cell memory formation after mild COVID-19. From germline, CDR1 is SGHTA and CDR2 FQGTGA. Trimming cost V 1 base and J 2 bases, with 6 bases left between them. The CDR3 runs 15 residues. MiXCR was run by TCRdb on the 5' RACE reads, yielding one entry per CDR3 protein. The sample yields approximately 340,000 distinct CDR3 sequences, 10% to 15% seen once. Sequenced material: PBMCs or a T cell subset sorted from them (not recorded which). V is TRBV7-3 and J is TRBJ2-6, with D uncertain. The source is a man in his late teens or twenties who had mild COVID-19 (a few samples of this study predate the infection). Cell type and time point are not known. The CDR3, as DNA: TGTGCCAGCAGCTTAAGTGGCACTGGGGCCAACGTCCTGACTTTC. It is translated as CASSLSGTGANVLTF.